The 14 T cell receptor beta chains listed next were all sequenced from one sample in a study of identical twins. TCRdb reprocessed the 5' RACE reads with MiXCR, giving one entry per CDR3 protein. The data show 150,000 or so distinct CDR3 sequences, roughly 3.2% seen once. Sequenced input: memory T cells sorted from blood. Receptors originate from a man aged 18 to 29 in good health.

This clonotype was counted at least ten times. V and J are TRBV18 and TRBJ2-1; 7 bases are shared with TRBD1. The CDR3 contains 15 residues. J gave up 2 bases and V 3 bases, and 4 bases lay outside the gene matches. Germline values: CDR1 KGHSH, CDR2 LQKENI. CDR3 nucleotide sequence: TGTGCCAGCTCACCTCCCGGGACAGCCTACAATGAGCAGTTCTTC. This translates into CASSPPGTAYNEQFF.

This clonotype came up many times. The V and J genes are TRBV20-1 and TRBJ2-1; D remains ambiguous. CDR3 length equals 14 residues. With 8 bases removed from V and 2 bases from J, the gap between germline ends came to 16 bases. The germline CDR1 and CDR2 sequences are DFQATT and SNEGSKA (reference sequence). The CDR3, as DNA: TGCAGTCCCCACACTCCTATAGCCTACAATGAGCAGTTCTTC. As protein: CSPHTPIAYNEQFF.

This clonotype was recorded many times. The chain links TRBV5-1 to TRBJ2-7, with D unresolved. Germline V gives CDR1 SGHRS, CDR2 YFSETQ. The CDR3 loop spans 14 amino acids. V was clipped by 2 bases and J by 7 bases, with 16 bases between them. CDR3 nucleotide sequence: TGCGCCAGCAGCTTAGACACGACCTGGGGAGAGCAGTACTTC. Protein sequence: CASSLDTTWGEQYF. Combining the CDR3 with reference TRBV5-1 and TRBJ2-7 gives the whole variable domain KAGVTQTPRYLIKTRGQQVTLSCSPISGHRSVSWYQQTPGQGLQFLFEYFSETQRNKGNFPGRFSGRQFSNSRSEMNVSTLELGDSALYLCASSLDTTWGEQYFGPGTRLTVT.

Ten or more counts support this clonotype. The chain carries TRBV12-3 or TRBV12-4 and TRBJ2-1; D tentatively reads TRBD1 or TRBD2 (5 bases each). With 3 bases removed from V and 5 bases from J, the gap between germline ends came to 11 bases. The CDR3 spans 14 residues. The chain's CDR3 is CASSFRDGDNEQFF. CDR3 DNA sequence: TGTGCCAGCAGTTTCCGGGACGGGGACAATGAGCAGTTCTTC.

The sample holds many counts of this clonotype. The gene calls are TRBV27 and TRBJ1-6, with no clear D. CDR1 is MNHEY, CDR2 SMNVEV, per germline (reference sequence). Trimming removed 6 bases from V and 5 bases from J, with 8 bases in between. CDR3 length: 13 amino acids. This CDR3 reads CASSQDNNSPLHF. The CDR3 nucleotides are TGTGCCAGCAGCCAAGACAATAATTCACCCCTCCACTTT.

V is TRBV11-2 and J is TRBJ2-4; D is tentatively TRBD1 or TRBD2 (6 bases each). Germline assignment: CDR1 SGHAT and CDR2 FQNNGV. CDR3 length: 14 amino acids. Trimming removed 3 bases at V and 8 bases at J, with 14 bases between. The CDR3 DNA reads as TGTGCCAGCAGCTTGACCCCGGGGGCGGACATTCAGTACTTC. It codes for CASSLTPGADIQYF.

This clonotype was observed at least ten times. This chain links TRBV28 with TRBJ2-7, with 7 bases matching TRBD2. The V and J ends lost 6 bases and 3 bases, in that order; junction bases with no gene match: 14. The CDR3 runs to 16 residues. Germline lookup yields CDR1 MDHEN and CDR2 SYDVKM. In nucleotides, the CDR3 is TGTGCCAGCAGCTTCCGGCTAGCGGAACTAAACTACGAGCAGTACTTC. Its translation is CASSFRLAELNYEQYF.

This clonotype has at least ten counts. This chain connects TRBV12-3 or TRBV12-4 to TRBJ1-3; D not resolved. This CDR3 comprises 15 residues. The ends were cut back, 7 bases at V and 3 bases at J, with 16 bases in the middle. This chain's CDR3 is CASTSLRGIGNTIYF. CDR3 coding DNA: TGTGCCAGCACCTCATTGCGCGGGATTGGAAACACCATATATTTT.

The sample holds many counts of this clonotype. V and J are TRBV7-2 and TRBJ2-7, with a tentative D call TRBD2 (5 bases). This CDR3 has 14 amino acids. Germline values: CDR1 SGHTA, CDR2 FQGNSA. Trimming left V 5 bases short and J 3 bases short, with 14 bases between. The CDR3 DNA is TGTGCCAGCAGCAAGTTAAGAGGAGGCTACGAGCAGTACTTC. Amino acid sequence: CASSKLRGGYEQYF.

The table lists this clonotype with many counts. The V gene is TRBV12-3 or TRBV12-4, the J gene TRBJ1-2; 8 nucleotides match TRBD1. CDR3 length: 15 amino acids. Trimming cost V 0 bases and J 8 bases; bases outside gene matches: 8. CDR3 sequence (DNA): TGTGCCAGCAGTTTAGCTCAGGGGGCGCCGGGAGGCTACACCTTC. This encodes CASSLAQGAPGGYTF.

This clonotype was seen at least ten times. J is TRBJ2-5 and V is TRBV18; perhaps TRBD1 as D (6 bases). The V end lost 2 bases, the J end lost 1 base, and 11 bases lay between the germline ends. Germline CDR1 reads KGHSH; CDR2 reads LQKENI. This CDR3 region has 15 residues. CDR3 region: CASSPRGRGQETQYF. CDR3 DNA: TGTGCCAGCTCACCAAGAGGCAGGGGCCAAGAGACCCAGTACTTC.

Ten or more counts support this clonotype. This chain links TRBV24-1 with TRBJ2-3; a possible D gene is TRBD1 (5 bases). The CDR3 spans 13 residues. Germline lookup yields CDR1 KGHDR and CDR2 SFDVKD. V was clipped by 4 bases and J by 1 base, with 5 bases between them. The CDR3: CATSEGGTDTQYF. As DNA, the CDR3 is TGTGCCACCAGTGAAGGGGGCACAGATACGCAGTATTTT.

This clonotype was seen ten or more times. The rearrangement joins TRBV29-1 to TRBJ2-3; D tentatively reads TRBD1 or TRBD2 (5 bases each). The germline V gene encodes CDR1 SQVTM and CDR2 ANQGSEA. The CDR3 contains 15 residues. V lost 6 bases to trimming and J lost 5 bases, with 21 bases between them. The DNA of the CDR3 is TGCAGCGTCCTCTATCCGGGGCCCAACCTAGATACGCAGTATTTT. This translates into CSVLYPGPNLDTQYF.

This clonotype was counted at least ten times. V and J are TRBV20-1 and TRBJ1-6; no definite D call. The CDR3 contains 15 residues. CDR1 and CDR2 from the germline V gene are DFQATT and SNEGSKA (reference sequence). Trimming took 0 bases from V and 7 from J, leaving 13 bases between them. The CDR3 region has the DNA TGCAGTGCTAGAGATCTAGCCAGATCCAATTCACCCCTCCACTTT. This translates into CSARDLARSNSPLHF.